Below, 9 T cell receptor beta chains from the same sample are listed, as sequenced in a study of regulatory dendritic cells for organ transplantation. Sorted subsets were CFSE-labeled and cultured roughly five days with allogeneic dendritic cells. Some clones are missing from TCRdb's copy, which holds only in-frame ones; the method was immunoSEQ multiplex PCR. The table records 20,000 or so clones, over 75% of them present only once. The antigens for these receptors are not known. The sequenced sample was naive CD4+ T cells from blood cultured with dendritic cells. The subset: CD45RA+ naive T cells. The receptors originated from a human donor in good health.

This chain connects TRBV5-3 to TRBJ2-4; a weak D match, TRBD2 (6 bases). TRBV5-3 is an ORF for which the function is uncertain. With 3 bases removed from V and 8 bases from J, the gap between germline ends came to 21 bases. The CDR3 loop spans 16 amino acids. Here the CDR3 DNA reads TGTGCCAGAAGCTCGGCCGCGGAGGGACGCGAGGACATTCAGTACTTC. Translated, it gives CARSSAAEGREDIQYF.

The chain recombines TRBV18 with TRBJ1-2; D is ambiguous. Germline assignment: CDR1 KGHSH and CDR2 LQKENI. Trimming left V 8 bases short and J 3 bases short, with 22 bases between. The CDR3 consists of 16 residues. The CDR3 coding sequence is TGTGCCAGCGCCTCACCGGGAGGTACCGGGGACTATGGCTACACCTTC. Amino acids: CASASPGGTGDYGYTF.

Remarks on this clone: Relative to the germline gene, one junction end is altered; a read error may explain this. The chain employs TRBV2 and TRBJ1-2, with 7 bases that match TRBD1. This CDR3 spans 13 amino acids. In germline, CDR1 is SNHLY, CDR2 FYNNEI. The CDR3 sequence is CASSTGVSYGCTF. The CDR3 DNA follows: TGTGCCAGCAGCACAGGGGTGTCCTATGGCTGCACCTTC.

The chain couples TRBV7-9 to TRBJ2-3; D not certain. CDR3 length: 15 residues. The germline V gene encodes CDR1 SEHNR and CDR2 FQNEAQ (reference sequence). The V end was cut by 6 bases, the J end by 0 bases, with 13 bases between. This CDR3 is CASSRGPASTDTQYF. CDR3 bases: TGTGCCAGCAGTCGAGGACCCGCCAGCACAGATACGCAGTATTTT.

This sequence joins TRBV19 and TRBJ2-3; D unclear. This CDR3 is 13 amino acids long. CDR1 and CDR2 (germline): LNHDA, SQIVND (reference sequence). V was pared by 5 bases and J by 2 bases, with 8 bases between. The CDR3: CASSARTTDTQYF. The CDR3, as DNA: TGTGCCAGTAGTGCCAGAACCACAGATACGCAGTATTTT.

V usage is TRBV19 and J usage is TRBJ1-1; D is unresolved. V lost 6 bases, J lost 6 bases, and 5 bases lay in between. CDR1 and CDR2 (germline): LNHDA, SQIVND (reference sequence). There are 10 residues in the CDR3. The CDR3 protein is CASRGSEAFF. The CDR3 region has the DNA TGTGCCAGTAGGGGCTCTGAAGCTTTCTTT.

This clone was counted a few times. J is TRBJ2-7 and V is TRBV11-2; 8 nucleotides align to TRBD2. The V and J ends lost 0 bases and 5 bases, in that order; junction bases with no gene match: 12. The CDR3 is made up of 17 amino acids. Germline V CDR1 and CDR2: SGHAT, FQNNGV. As DNA, the CDR3 is TGTGCCAGCAGCTTAGATTCTGTGGGACTAGTGATCCACGAGCAGTACTTC. Translation gives CASSLDSVGLVIHEQYF.

The chain has TRBV10-2 and TRBJ1-5, with 8 bases that match TRBD1. Germline V gives CDR1 WSHSY, CDR2 SAAADI. CDR3 length equals 16 residues. Trimming took 1 base from V and 4 from J; bases not matched to a gene: 6. CDR3 DNA: TGCGCCAGCAGTGAGTGGACAGGGAGGGGTAATCAGCCCCAGCATTTT. It encodes CASSEWTGRGNQPQHF.

The gene calls are TRBV7-3 and TRBJ2-2, with 10 bases matching TRBD2. V shed 4 bases, J shed 4 bases, and the junction held 15 bases outside the gene matches. This CDR3 comprises 19 residues. Germline V gene data show CDR1 as SGHTA and CDR2 as FQGTGA. The CDR3, as DNA: TGTGCCAGCAGCTGGACCGGGACAGGCAGGACTAGCGGCACCGGGGAGCTGTTTTTT. Amino acids: CASSWTGTGRTSGTGELFF. The whole variable domain, remainder taken from reference TRBV7-3 and TRBJ2-2, is GAGVSQTPSNKVTEKGKYVELRCDPISGHTALYWYRQSLGQGPEFLIYFQGTGAADDSGLPNDRFFAVRPEGSVSTLKIQRTERGDSAVYLCASSWTGTGRTSGTGELFFGEGSRLTVL.